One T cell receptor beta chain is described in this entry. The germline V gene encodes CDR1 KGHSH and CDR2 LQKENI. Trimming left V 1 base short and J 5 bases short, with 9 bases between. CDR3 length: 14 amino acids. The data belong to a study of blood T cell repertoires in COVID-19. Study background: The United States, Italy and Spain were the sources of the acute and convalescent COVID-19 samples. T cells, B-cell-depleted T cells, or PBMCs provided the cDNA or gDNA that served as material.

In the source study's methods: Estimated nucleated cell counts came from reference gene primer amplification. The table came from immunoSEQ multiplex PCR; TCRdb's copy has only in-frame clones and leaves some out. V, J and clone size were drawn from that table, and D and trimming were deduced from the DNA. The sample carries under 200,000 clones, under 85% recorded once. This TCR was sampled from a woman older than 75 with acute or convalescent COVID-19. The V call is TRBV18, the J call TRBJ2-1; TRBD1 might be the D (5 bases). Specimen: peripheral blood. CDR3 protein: CASSPQGQNNEQFF. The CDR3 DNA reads TGTGCCAGCTCACCACAAGGACAAAACAATGAGCAGTTCTTC.